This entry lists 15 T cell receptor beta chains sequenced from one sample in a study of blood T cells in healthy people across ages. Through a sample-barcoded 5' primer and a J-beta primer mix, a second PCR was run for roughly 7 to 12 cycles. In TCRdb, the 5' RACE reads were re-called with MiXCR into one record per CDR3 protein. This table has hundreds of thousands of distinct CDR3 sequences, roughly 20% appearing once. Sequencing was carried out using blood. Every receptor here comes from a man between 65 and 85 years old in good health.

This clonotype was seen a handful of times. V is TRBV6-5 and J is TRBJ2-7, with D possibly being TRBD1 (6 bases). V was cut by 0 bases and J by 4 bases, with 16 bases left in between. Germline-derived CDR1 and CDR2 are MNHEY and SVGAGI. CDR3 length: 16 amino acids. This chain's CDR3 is CASSYSNRVCPYEQYV. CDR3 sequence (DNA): TGTGCCAGCAGTTACTCGAACAGGGTATGCCCGTACGAGCAGTACGTC.

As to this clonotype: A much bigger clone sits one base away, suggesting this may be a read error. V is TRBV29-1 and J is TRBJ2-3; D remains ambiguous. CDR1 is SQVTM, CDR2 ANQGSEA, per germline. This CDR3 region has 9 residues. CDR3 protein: CSTTYTQYF. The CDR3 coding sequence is TGCAGCACCACATATACGCAGTATTTT.

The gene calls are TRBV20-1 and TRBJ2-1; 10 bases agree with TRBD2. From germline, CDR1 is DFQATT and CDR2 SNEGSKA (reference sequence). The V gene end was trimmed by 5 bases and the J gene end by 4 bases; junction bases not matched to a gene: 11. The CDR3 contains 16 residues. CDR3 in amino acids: CSACGLAGAVYNEQFF. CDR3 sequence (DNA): TGCAGTGCTTGCGGGCTAGCGGGGGCCGTATACAATGAGCAGTTCTTC.

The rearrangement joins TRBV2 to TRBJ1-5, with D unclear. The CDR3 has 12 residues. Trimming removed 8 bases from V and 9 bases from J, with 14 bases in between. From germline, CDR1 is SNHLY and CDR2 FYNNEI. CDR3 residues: CASQSPKGPQHF. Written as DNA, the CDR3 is TGTGCCAGCCAGTCCCCGAAAGGGCCCCAGCATTTT.

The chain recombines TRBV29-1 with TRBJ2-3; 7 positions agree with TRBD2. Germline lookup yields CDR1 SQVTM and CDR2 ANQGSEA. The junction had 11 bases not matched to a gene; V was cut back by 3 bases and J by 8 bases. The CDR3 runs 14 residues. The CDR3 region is CSVEGSEAGFTQYF. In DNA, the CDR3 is TGCAGCGTTGAGGGTAGCGAAGCGGGGTTTACGCAGTATTTT.

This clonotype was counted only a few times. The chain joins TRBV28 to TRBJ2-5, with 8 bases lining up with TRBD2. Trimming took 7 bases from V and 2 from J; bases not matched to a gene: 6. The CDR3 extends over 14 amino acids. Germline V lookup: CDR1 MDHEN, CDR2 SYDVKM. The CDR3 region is CASTAGARQETQYF. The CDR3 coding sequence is TGTGCCAGCACAGCGGGGGCCCGACAAGAGACCCAGTACTTC. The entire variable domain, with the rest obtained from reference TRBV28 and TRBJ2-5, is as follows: DVKVTQSSRYLVKRTGEKVFLECVQDMDHENMFWYRQDPGLGLRLIYFSYDVKMKEKGDIPEGYSVSREKKERFSLILESASTNQTSMYLCASTAGARQETQYFGPGTRLLVL.

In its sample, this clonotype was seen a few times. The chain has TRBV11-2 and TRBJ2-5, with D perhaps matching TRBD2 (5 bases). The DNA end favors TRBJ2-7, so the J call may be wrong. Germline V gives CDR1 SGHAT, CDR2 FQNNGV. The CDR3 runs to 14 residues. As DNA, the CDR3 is TGTGCCAGCAGCCCAGGACTGAACTCCTACGAGCAGTACGTC. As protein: CASSPGLNSYEQYV.

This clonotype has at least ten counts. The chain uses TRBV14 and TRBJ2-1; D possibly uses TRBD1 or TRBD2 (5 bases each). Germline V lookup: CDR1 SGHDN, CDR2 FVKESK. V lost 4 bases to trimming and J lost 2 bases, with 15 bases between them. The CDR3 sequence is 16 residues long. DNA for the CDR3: TGTGCCAGCAGCCGCCAGGGACGAATCGCCTACAATGAGCAGTTCTTC. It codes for CASSRQGRIAYNEQFF.

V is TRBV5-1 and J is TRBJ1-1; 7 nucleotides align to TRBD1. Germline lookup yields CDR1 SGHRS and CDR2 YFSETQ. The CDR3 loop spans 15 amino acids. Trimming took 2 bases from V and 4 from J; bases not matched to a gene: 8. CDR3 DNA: TGCGCCAGCAGCTTCGCGACAGGGTTGAGCACTGAAGCTTTCTTT. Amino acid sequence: CASSFATGLSTEAFF.

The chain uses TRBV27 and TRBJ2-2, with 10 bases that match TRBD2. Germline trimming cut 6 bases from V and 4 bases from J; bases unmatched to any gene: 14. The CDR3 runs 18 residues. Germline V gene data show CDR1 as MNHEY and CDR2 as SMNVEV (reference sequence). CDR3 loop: CASSITPLAGALTGELFF. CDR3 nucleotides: TGTGCCAGCAGCATTACCCCTCTAGCGGGAGCTCTCACCGGGGAGCTGTTTTTT.

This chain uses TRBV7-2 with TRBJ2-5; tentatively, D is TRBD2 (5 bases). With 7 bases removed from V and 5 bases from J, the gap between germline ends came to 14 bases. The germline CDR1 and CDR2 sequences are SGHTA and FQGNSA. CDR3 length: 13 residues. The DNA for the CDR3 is TGTGCCAGCATGGGCGGACTCGGGGAGACCCAGTACTTC. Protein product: CASMGGLGETQYF. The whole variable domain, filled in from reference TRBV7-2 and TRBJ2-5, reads GAGVSQSPSNKVTEKGKDVELRCDPISGHTALYWYRQSLGQGLEFLIYFQGNSAPDKSGLPSDRFSAERTGGSVSTLTIQRTQQEDSAVYLCASMGGLGETQYFGPGTRLLVL.

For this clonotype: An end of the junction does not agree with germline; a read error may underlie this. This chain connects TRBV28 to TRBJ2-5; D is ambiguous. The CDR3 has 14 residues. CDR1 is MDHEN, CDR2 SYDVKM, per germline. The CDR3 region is CTSSLLGASETQYF. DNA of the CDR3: TGTACCAGCAGTTTATTAGGAGCCTCAGAGACCCAGTACTTC.

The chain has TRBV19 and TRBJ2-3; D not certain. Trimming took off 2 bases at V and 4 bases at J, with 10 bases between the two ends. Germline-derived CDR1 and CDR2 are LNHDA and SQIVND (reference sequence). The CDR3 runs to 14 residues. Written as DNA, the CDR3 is TGTGCCAGTAGTATAACCAAGGCCGCAGATACGCAGTATTTT. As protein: CASSITKAADTQYF.

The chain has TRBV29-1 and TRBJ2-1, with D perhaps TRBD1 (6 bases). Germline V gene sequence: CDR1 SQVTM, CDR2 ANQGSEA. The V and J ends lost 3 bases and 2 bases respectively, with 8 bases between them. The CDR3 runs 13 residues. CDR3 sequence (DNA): TGCAGCGTTGACCAGGGGACCTACAATGAGCAGTTCTTC. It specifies CSVDQGTYNEQFF.

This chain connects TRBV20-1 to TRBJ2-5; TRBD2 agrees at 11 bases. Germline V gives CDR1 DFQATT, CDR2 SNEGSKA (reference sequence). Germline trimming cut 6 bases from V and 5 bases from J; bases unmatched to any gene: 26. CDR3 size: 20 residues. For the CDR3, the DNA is TGCAGTGCCAACCCCTTAAAACCGGGACTAGCGGAGGAGAGGAGGGAGACCCAGTACTTC. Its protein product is CSANPLKPGLAEERRETQYF.